The rows below give T cell receptor beta chains drawn from one sample of a study of shared clonotypes between healthy human individuals. Here immunoSEQ multiplex PCR was the method, and the copy in TCRdb shows in-frame clones only, minus some. Found here are millions of clones, about 95% of them singletons; the top ten hold 0.13%. Sequencing input: naive CD4+ T cells sorted from blood. Receptors were obtained from a man aged 18 to 29 in good health. Both conserved end residues are part of each CDR3. Size is omitted from some rows. Given values are once, few, many or a class for expanded clones.

CDR3aa: CASSLETGSHEQFF
v_gene: TRBV5-1
abundance: .
j_gene: TRBJ2-1

CDR3aa: CASSPRTGDNSPLHF
v_gene: TRBV7-2
abundance: .
j_gene: TRBJ1-6

CDR3aa: CASSPTPNTEAFF
v_gene: TRBV11-1
abundance: .
j_gene: TRBJ1-1

CDR3aa: CASSLEGTTGELFF
v_gene: TRBV7-2
abundance: .
j_gene: TRBJ2-2

CDR3aa: CASSFSGTNTGELFF
v_gene: TRBV7-9
abundance: .
j_gene: TRBJ2-2

CDR3aa: CSVGPLAGAYNEQFF
v_gene: TRBV29-1
abundance: .
j_gene: TRBJ2-1

CDR3aa: CASSLGAGLYEQYF
v_gene: TRBV7-2
abundance: .
j_gene: TRBJ2-7

CDR3aa: CASRKASGSYEQYF
v_gene: TRBV19
abundance: once
j_gene: TRBJ2-7

CDR3aa: CASSLIGELGTQYF
v_gene: TRBV7-3
abundance: .
j_gene: TRBJ2-5

CDR3aa: CASSLSGSGASPLHF
v_gene: TRBV5-4
abundance: .
j_gene: TRBJ1-6

CDR3aa: CASSLFLMSSYEQYF
v_gene: TRBV5-6
abundance: .
j_gene: TRBJ2-7

CDR3aa: CASSESSTGGEQYF
v_gene: TRBV10-2
abundance: .
j_gene: TRBJ2-7

CDR3aa: CASSETAAGSEQFF
v_gene: TRBV10-2
abundance: .
j_gene: TRBJ2-1

CDR3aa: CASSSPTGQAGGTDTQYF
v_gene: TRBV5-1
abundance: .
j_gene: TRBJ2-3

CDR3aa: CASSTAVAAASTDTQYF
v_gene: TRBV19
abundance: .
j_gene: TRBJ2-3

CDR3aa: CASSYGVNWGTTEAFF
v_gene: TRBV6-5
abundance: .
j_gene: TRBJ1-1

CDR3aa: CASSLDRDTGELFF
v_gene: TRBV11-3
abundance: .
j_gene: TRBJ2-2

CDR3aa: CAWMSSSPLHF
v_gene: TRBV30
abundance: .
j_gene: TRBJ1-6

CDR3aa: CASRHVRGPYNEQFF
v_gene: TRBV7-9
abundance: .
j_gene: TRBJ2-1

CDR3aa: CASSDGQGTTNEKLFF
v_gene: TRBV5-1
abundance: .
j_gene: TRBJ1-4

CDR3aa: CASRSASGGSDTQYF
v_gene: TRBV11-2
abundance: .
j_gene: TRBJ2-3

CDR3aa: CASSKSGEQYF
v_gene: TRBV21-1
abundance: .
j_gene: TRBJ2-7

CDR3aa: CASSLRDRSYEQYF
v_gene: TRBV27
abundance: once
j_gene: TRBJ2-7

CDR3aa: CATSTPTVPYEQYF
v_gene: TRBV15
abundance: .
j_gene: TRBJ2-7

CDR3aa: CSVRALASDTQYF
v_gene: TRBV29-1
abundance: .
j_gene: TRBJ2-3

CDR3aa: CAPKRGGTSYEQYF
v_gene: TRBV6-4
abundance: .
j_gene: TRBJ2-7

CDR3aa: CAWSFYRVKDEQYF
v_gene: TRBV30
abundance: .
j_gene: TRBJ2-7

CDR3aa: CACAWALGGGQFF
v_gene: TRBV2
abundance: .
j_gene: TRBJ2-1

CDR3aa: CASSLAGPNTGELFF
v_gene: TRBV7-9
abundance: .
j_gene: TRBJ2-2

CDR3aa: CASSSGTSFRDEQFF
v_gene: TRBV19
abundance: .
j_gene: TRBJ2-1

CDR3aa: CASRQGTNTGELFF
v_gene: TRBV10-2
abundance: once
j_gene: TRBJ2-2

CDR3aa: CASSVYSPAQTQYF
v_gene: TRBV9
abundance: .
j_gene: TRBJ2-3

CDR3aa: CASSLTTQGGTAFF
v_gene: TRBV4-3
abundance: .
j_gene: TRBJ1-1

CDR3aa: CASSASGTGGSYGYTF
v_gene: TRBV6-1
abundance: .
j_gene: TRBJ1-2

CDR3aa: CAWSTPGPVNEKLFF
v_gene: TRBV30
abundance: .
j_gene: TRBJ1-4

CDR3aa: CASSDGVGEQYF
v_gene: TRBV10-1
abundance: .
j_gene: TRBJ2-7

CDR3aa: CASRLDSQAGPYEQYF
v_gene: TRBV4-2
abundance: .
j_gene: TRBJ2-7

CDR3aa: CASSPDRGVGETQYF
v_gene: TRBV7-9
abundance: .
j_gene: TRBJ2-5

CDR3aa: CASSATGHSYEQYF
v_gene: TRBV6-5
abundance: .
j_gene: TRBJ2-7

CDR3aa: CASSPNGLAGVEQYF
v_gene: TRBV6-1
abundance: .
j_gene: TRBJ2-7